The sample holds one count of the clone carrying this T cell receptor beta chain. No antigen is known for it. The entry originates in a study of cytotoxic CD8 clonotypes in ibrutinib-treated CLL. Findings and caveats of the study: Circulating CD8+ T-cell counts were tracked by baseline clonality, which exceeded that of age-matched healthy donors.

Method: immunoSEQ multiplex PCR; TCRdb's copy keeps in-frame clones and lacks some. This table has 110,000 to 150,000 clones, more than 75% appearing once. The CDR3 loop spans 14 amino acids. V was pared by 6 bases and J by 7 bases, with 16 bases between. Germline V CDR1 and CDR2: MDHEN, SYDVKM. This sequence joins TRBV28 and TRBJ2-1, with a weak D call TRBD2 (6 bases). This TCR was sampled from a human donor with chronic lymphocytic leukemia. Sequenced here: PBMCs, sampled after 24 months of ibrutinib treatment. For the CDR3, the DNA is TGTGCCAGCAGCCCCGCGGGGATCAGGAATGAGCAGTTCTTC. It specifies CASSPAGIRNEQFF.